This is a list of T cell receptor beta chains from one sample in a study of T cell responses to AZD1222 COVID-19 vaccine. Only in-frame clones appear in the TCRdb table, and some are missing; sequencing was by immunoSEQ multiplex PCR. The table has approximately 150,000 clones, around 89% seen once. The specimen was peripheral blood, collected on day 0 of AZD1222 vaccination. These receptors were taken from an adult in good health. The conserved cysteine and the conserved F or W are not part of the CDR3 here. The order of the fields is V gene, clone size, J gene, CDR3 protein. Size is stated for part of the rows, as once, few or many counts, or as a class when the clone is expanded.

V gene: TRBV11-3
clone size: -
J gene: TRBJ1-3
CDR3 protein: ASTPGPSSGNTIY

V gene: TRBV12-3/TRBV12-4
clone size: -
J gene: TRBJ1-5
CDR3 protein: AGDGNQPQH

V gene: TRBV5-1
clone size: -
J gene: TRBJ2-4
CDR3 protein: ASSPGQGKGKNIQY

V gene: TRBV7-2
clone size: -
J gene: TRBJ1-4
CDR3 protein: ASSIGDGRNEKLF

V gene: TRBV6-6
clone size: -
J gene: TRBJ1-3
CDR3 protein: ASSYEGIWGNTIY

V gene: TRBV30
clone size: -
J gene: TRBJ1-2
CDR3 protein: AFYPLGQNGYT

V gene: TRBV27
clone size: -
J gene: TRBJ2-7
CDR3 protein: ATTLSGTGNYEQY

V gene: TRBV29-1
clone size: -
J gene: TRBJ1-3
CDR3 protein: SVESGSSGNTIY

V gene: TRBV27
clone size: -
J gene: TRBJ1-2
CDR3 protein: ASGHRSVLSYT

V gene: TRBV15
clone size: -
J gene: TRBJ1-4
CDR3 protein: ATSRDRTDREKLF

V gene: TRBV4-1
clone size: -
J gene: TRBJ2-7
CDR3 protein: ASSQGGTALSYEQY

V gene: TRBV7-8
clone size: once
J gene: TRBJ1-2
CDR3 protein: ASSARTGDLYGYT

V gene: TRBV6-2/TRBV6-3
clone size: -
J gene: TRBJ2-1
CDR3 protein: ASSYTSGSGEQF

V gene: TRBV18
clone size: once
J gene: TRBJ1-3
CDR3 protein: ASSPLDSTYSGNTIY

V gene: TRBV5-1
clone size: -
J gene: TRBJ2-2
CDR3 protein: ASRKVTGELF

V gene: TRBV6-2/TRBV6-3
clone size: -
J gene: TRBJ2-1
CDR3 protein: ASSYRGMYNEQF

V gene: TRBV6-5
clone size: once
J gene: TRBJ2-1
CDR3 protein: ASSYPTSGSYNEQF